The following is a T cell receptor beta chain sequence with its context. What it binds is not known. Lacking the conserved final phenylalanine or tryptophan, this CDR3 likely reflects a read error. TCRdb re-processed the PCR reads through MiXCR. The sample consists of nearly 15,000 clones, 15% to 20% of them appearing once. Ahead of thyroid surgery, no patient had received treatment of any kind. Per the germline V gene, CDR1 is MNHNS and CDR2 is SASEGT. This CDR3 comprises 15 residues. Trimming took 6 bases from V and 10 from J, leaving 22 bases between them. The sample is drawn from a study of metastatic and nonmetastatic thyroid tumors. Study-wide points: In blood and tumor, TCR beta diversity was reportedly significantly higher in malignant thyroid tumors than in benign nodules.

Material for sequencing was blood. This TCR derives from a female donor with papillary thyroid cancer or a benign thyroid nodule (not recorded which). Some clones in this sample may be carry-over from other donors' samples. The V gene is TRBV6-1, the J gene TRBJ2-4; D possibly corresponds to TRBD2 (6 bases). Here the CDR3 reads CASRKSGEELTIQYV. The DNA of the CDR3 is TGTGCCAGCAGAAAGTCGGGGGAAGAATTAACGATTCAGTACGTC.